The source of this TCR beta chain is a study of T cells in Graves' hyperthyroidism and ophthalmopathy. As for the study in general: At initial diagnosis, before any treatment had begun, peripheral blood was obtained. General study findings and limits: Patients with ophthalmopathy were separated from those with stable hyperthyroidism by a 13 V-J model.

The germline V gene encodes CDR1 SGHAT and CDR2 FQNNGV. The CDR3 length is 15 residues. V gave up 1 base and J gave up 7 bases, with 11 bases separating them. RNA transcripts yielded amplified TCR beta CDR3 regions. The TCR CDR3 was amplified in a first-round RT-PCR using the HTBI primer set. MiXCR, applied by TCRdb to the multiplex PCR reads, yields one record per CDR3 protein. The sample has over 400,000 distinct CDR3 sequences; approximately 23% are singletons. Worth noting for this clonotype: Antigen: not known.

What was sequenced was blood. The receptor comes from a woman between 65 and 79 years old with Graves' ophthalmopathy. This chain connects TRBV11-2 to TRBJ2-6; possibly TRBD1 for D (5 bases). The CDR3 bases are TGTGCCAGCAGCTTAGTAGGGGCTAGAGCCAACGTCCTGACTTTC. It translates to CASSLVGARANVLTF.